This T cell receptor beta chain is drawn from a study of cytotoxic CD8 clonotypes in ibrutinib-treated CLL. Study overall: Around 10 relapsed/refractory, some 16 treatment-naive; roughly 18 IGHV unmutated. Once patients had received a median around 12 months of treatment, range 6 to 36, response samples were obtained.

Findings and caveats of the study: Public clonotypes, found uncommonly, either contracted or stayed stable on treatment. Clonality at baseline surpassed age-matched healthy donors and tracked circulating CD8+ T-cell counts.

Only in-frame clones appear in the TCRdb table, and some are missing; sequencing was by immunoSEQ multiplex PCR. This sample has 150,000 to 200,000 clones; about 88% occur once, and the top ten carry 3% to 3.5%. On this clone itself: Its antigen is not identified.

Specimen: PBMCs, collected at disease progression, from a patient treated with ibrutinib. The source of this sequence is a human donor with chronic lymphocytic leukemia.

The chain's CDR3 is CATQDGSSGANVLTF. CDR3 sequence (DNA): TGTGCCACTCAGGACGGCAGCTCTGGGGCCAACGTCCTGACTTTC. The rearrangement uses TRBV19 and TRBJ2-6; D is unclear. Germline V gives CDR1 LNHDA, CDR2 SQIVND (reference sequence). The ends were cut back, 10 bases at V and 0 bases at J, with 13 bases in the middle. The CDR3 length is 15 residues.